Below are 3 T cell receptor beta chains sequenced from a single sample in a study of shared clonotypes between healthy human individuals. Data came from immunoSEQ multiplex PCR; TCRdb stores just in-frame clones and leaves some out. Of about 490,000 clones in the sample, about 85% are singletons; the top ten hold roughly 13%. The sequencing sample was made of PBMCs. Every receptor here comes from a woman between 40 and 50 years old in good health. Some clones in this sample may be carry-over from other donors' samples.

This clone has a single count. This rearrangement joins TRBV28 to TRBJ2-5; D gene uncertain. Trimming shortened V by 2 bases and J by 7 bases, and 17 bases separated the two germline ends. Germline V gene lookup returns CDR1 MDHEN and CDR2 SYDVKM. CDR3 length: 15 residues. The CDR3 region has the DNA TGTGCCAGCAGTTTAGTAGGGCCCACTGTAGGGACCCAGTACTTC. This translates into CASSLVGPTVGTQYF.

This clone was seen only a few times. The chain uses TRBV10-3 and TRBJ2-3; D possibly matches TRBD1 or TRBD2 (5 bases each). CDR1 is ENHRY and CDR2 is SYGVKD in the germline V gene. The CDR3 sequence is 13 residues long. Trimming removed 5 bases at V and 4 bases at J, with 10 bases between. The CDR3 protein is CAISQGDPDTQYF. CDR3 nucleotides: TGTGCCATCAGTCAAGGGGACCCAGATACGCAGTATTTT.

This clone was detected only once. The chain uses TRBV20-1 and TRBJ1-5; possible D gene TRBD1, 5 bases. Between the trimmed V and J ends, which lost 7 bases and 11 bases, there was a span of 15 bases. Per germline, CDR1 DFQATT and CDR2 SNEGSKA (reference sequence). The CDR3 contains 11 residues. CDR3 sequence reads: CSVVSLTAQHF. The CDR3 nucleotides read TGCAGTGTAGTCTCCCTGACAGCCCAGCATTTT.